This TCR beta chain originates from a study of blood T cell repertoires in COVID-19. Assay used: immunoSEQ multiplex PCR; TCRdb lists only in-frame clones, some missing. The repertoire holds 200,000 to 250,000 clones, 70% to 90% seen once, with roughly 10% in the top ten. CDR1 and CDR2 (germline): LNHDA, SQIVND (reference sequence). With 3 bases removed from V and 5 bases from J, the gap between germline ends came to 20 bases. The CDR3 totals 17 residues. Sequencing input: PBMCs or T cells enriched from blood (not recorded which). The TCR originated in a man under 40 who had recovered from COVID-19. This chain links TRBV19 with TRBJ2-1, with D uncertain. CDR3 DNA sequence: TGTGCCAGTAGTATCTCCGCGACTTCTGTTCTTGACAATGAGCAGTTCTTC. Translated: CASSISATSVLDNEQFF.